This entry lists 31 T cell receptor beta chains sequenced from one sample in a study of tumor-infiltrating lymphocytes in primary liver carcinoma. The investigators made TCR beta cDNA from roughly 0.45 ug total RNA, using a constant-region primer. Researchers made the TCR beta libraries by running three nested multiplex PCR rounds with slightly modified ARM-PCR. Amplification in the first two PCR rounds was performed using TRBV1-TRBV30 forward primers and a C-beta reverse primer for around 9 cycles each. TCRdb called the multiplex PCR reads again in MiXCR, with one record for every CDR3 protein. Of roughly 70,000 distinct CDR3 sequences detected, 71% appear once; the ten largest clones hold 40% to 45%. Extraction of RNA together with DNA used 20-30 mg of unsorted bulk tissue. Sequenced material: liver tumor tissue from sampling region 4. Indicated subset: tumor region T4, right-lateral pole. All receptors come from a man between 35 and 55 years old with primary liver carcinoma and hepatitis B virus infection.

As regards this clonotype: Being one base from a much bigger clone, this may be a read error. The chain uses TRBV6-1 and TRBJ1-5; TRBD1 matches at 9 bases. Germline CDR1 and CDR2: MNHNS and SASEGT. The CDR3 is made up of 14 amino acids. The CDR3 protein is CTSSLQGATQPQHF. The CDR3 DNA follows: TGTACCAGCAGTCTACAGGGGGCCACTCAGCCCCAGCATTTT.

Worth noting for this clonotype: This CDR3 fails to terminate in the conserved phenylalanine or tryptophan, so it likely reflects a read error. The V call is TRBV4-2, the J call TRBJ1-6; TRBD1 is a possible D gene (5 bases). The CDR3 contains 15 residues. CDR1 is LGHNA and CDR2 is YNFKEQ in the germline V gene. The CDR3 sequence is CTSSQDLEGTTPLHS. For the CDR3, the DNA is TGTACCAGCAGCCAAGACCTGGAGGGGACTACACCCCTCCACTCT.

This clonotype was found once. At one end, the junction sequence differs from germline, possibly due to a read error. The CDR3 loop is CTSSYPVLNTEAFF. In DNA, the CDR3 is TGTACCAGCAGTTACCCAGTACTGAACACTGAAGCTTTCTTT. This chain joins TRBV6-2 or TRBV6-3 and TRBJ1-1; D not certain. The CDR3 has 14 amino acids. The germline CDR1 and CDR2 sequences are MNHEY and SVGEGT.

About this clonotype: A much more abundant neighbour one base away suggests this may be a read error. CDR3 bases: TGTGCCAGCAGTTTCTTGCGCGGCTATGTCTACACCTTC. This gives the protein CASSFLRGYVYTF. The chain links TRBV28 to TRBJ1-2; D not certain. CDR3 length: 13 residues. Per the germline V gene, CDR1 is MDHEN and CDR2 is SYDVKM.

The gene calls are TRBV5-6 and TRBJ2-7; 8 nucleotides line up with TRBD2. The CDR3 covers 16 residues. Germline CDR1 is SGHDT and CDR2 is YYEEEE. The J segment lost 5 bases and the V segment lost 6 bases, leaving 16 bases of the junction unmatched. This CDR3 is CASNYLLREATHEQYF. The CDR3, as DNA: TGTGCCAGCAACTACCTATTGCGGGAGGCCACCCACGAGCAGTACTTC. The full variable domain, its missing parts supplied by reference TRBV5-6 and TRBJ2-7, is DAGVTQSPTHLIKTRGQQVTLRCSPKSGHDTVSWYQQALGQGPQFIFQYYEEEERQRGNFPDRFSGHQFPNYSSELNVNALLLGDSALYLCASNYLLREATHEQYFGPGTRLTVT.

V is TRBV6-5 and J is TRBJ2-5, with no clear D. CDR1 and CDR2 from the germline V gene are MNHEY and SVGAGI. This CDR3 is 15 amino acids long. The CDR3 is CVNSYNWDAQETQYF. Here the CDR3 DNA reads TGTGTCAACAGTTACAACTGGGATGCACAAGAGACCCAGTACTTC.

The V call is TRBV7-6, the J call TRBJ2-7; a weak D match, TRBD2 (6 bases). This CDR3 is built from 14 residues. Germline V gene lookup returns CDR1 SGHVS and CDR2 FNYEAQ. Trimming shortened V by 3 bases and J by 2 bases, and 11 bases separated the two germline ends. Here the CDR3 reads CASSFGGETYEQYF. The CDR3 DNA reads TGTGCCAGCAGCTTCGGGGGTGAGACCTACGAGCAGTACTTC.

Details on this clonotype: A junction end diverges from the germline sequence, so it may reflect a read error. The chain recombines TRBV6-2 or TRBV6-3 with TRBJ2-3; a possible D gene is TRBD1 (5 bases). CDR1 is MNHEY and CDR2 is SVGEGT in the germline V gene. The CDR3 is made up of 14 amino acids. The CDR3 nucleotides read TGTGCCAGCAGCCCGAGAGTAGGGGCAGATAAGCAGTATTTT. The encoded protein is CASSPRVGADKQYF.

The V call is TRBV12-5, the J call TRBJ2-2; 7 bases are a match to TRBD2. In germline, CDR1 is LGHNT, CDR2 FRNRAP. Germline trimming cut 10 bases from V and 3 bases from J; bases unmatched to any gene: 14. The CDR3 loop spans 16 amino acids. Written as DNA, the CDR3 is TGTGCTAATGATGTGGAGCGGGGATCAGACACCGGGGAGCTGTTTTTT. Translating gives CANDVERGSDTGELFF.

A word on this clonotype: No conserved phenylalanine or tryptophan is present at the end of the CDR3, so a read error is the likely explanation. CDR3 amino acids: CDSSIKNPPLHY. In DNA, the CDR3 is TGTGACAGCAGTATAAAGAATCCACCCCTCCACTAT. The rearrangement joins TRBV12-3 or TRBV12-4 to TRBJ1-6; no clear D. The CDR3 has 12 residues.

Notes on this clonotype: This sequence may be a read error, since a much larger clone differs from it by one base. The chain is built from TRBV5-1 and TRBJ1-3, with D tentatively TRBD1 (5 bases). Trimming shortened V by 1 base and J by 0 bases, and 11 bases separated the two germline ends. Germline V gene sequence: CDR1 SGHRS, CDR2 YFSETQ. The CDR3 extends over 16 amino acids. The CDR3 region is CASSLSGTDSGNTIYF. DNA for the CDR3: TGCGCCAGCAGCTTGAGCGGGACGGACTCTGGAAACACCATATATTTT.

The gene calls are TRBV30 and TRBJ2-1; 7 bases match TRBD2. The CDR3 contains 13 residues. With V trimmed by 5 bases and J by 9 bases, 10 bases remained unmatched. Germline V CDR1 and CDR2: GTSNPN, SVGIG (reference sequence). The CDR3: CAWGPSGNSEQFF. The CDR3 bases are TGTGCCTGGGGTCCCAGCGGGAACAGTGAGCAGTTCTTC.

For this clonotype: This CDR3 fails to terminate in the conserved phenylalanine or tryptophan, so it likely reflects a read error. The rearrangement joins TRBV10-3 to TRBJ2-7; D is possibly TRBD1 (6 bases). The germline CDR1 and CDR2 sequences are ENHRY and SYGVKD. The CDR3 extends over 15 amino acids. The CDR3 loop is CTIRGKFDSPYEQYL. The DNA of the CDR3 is TGTACCATCAGGGGAAAGTTTGACAGCCCCTACGAGCAGTACCTC.

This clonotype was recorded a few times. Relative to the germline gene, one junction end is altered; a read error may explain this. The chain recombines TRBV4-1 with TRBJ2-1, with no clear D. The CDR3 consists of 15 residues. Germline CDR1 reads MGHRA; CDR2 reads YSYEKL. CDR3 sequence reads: CASSPLGNNNNEQLF. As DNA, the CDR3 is TGCGCCAGCAGCCCGCTCGGTAACAACAATAATGAACAGCTCTTC.

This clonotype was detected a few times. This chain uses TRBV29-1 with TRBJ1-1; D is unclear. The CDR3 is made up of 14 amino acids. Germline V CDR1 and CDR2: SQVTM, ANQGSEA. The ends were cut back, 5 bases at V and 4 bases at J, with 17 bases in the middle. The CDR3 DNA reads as TGCAGCGTTAATTTGAGGATCTCGAGCACTGAAGCTTTCTTT. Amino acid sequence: CSVNLRISSTEAFF.

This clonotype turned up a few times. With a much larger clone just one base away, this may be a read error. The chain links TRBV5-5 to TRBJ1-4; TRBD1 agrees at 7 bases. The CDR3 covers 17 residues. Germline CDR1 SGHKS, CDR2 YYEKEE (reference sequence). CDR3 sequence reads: CVSSILSGTVTNEKLFF. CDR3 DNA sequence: TGTGTCAGCAGCATTCTTTCCGGGACAGTGACTAATGAAAAACTGTTTTTT.

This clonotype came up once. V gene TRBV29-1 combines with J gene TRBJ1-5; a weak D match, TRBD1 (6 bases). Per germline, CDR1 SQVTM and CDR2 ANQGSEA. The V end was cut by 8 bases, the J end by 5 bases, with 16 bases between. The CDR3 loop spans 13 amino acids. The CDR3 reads CSLVGQIDQPQHF. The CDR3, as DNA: TGCAGCCTTGTCGGACAGATCGATCAGCCCCAGCATTTT.

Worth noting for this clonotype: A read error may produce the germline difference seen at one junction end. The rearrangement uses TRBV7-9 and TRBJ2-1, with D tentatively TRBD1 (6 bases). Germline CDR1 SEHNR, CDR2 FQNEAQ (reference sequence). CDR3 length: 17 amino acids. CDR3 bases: TGTGCCACCAGCTTACCATATCAGGGGCCTAAAACAAACGATCAGTTCTTC. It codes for CATSLPYQGPKTNDQFF.

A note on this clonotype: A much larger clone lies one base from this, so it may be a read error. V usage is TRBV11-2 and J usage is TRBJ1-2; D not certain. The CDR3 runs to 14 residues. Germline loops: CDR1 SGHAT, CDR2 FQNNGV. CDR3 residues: CVSSLEPTNYGYTF. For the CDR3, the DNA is TGTGTCAGCAGCTTAGAGCCTACTAACTATGGCTACACCTTC.

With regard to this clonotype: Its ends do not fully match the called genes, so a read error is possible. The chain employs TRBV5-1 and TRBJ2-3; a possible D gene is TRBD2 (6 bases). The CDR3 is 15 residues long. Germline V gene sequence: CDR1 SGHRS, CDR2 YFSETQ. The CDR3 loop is CASRSSVRNTDMQYF. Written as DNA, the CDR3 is TGTGCCAGCAGGTCTAGCGTGAGGAACACAGATATGCAGTATTTT. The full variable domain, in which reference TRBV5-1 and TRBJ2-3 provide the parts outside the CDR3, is KAGVTQTPRYLIKTRGQQVTLSCSPISGHRSVSWYQQTPGQGLQFLFEYFSETQRNKGNFPGRFSGRQFSNSRSEMNVSTLELGDSALYLCASRSSVRNTDMQYFGPGTRLTVL.

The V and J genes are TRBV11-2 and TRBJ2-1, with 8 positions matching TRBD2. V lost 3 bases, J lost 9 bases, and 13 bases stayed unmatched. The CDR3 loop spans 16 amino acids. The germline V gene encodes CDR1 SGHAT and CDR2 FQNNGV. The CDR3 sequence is CASSLDNGLATGEQFF. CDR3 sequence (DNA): TGTGCCAGCAGCTTGGATAACGGACTAGCCACGGGTGAGCAGTTCTTC.

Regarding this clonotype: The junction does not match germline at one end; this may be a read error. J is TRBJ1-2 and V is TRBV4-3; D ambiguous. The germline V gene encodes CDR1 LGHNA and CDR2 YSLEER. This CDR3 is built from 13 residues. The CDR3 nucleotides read TGCGCTAGCAGGCAAGAGGGCAACTATGGCTACACCTTC. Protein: CASRQEGNYGYTF.

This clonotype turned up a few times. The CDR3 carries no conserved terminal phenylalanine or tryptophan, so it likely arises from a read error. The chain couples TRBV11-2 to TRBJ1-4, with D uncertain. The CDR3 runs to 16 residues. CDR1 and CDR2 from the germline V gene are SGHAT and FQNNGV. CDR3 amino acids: CASCKTPGGTNERLFY. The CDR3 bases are TGTGCCAGCTGCAAGACTCCAGGAGGAACAAATGAAAGACTGTTTTAT.

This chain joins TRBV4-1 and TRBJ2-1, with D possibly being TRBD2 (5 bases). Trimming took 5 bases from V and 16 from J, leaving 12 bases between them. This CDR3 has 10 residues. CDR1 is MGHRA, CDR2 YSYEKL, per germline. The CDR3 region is CASSAGHHFF. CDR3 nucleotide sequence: TGCGCCAGCAGCGCGGGTCATCACTTCTTC.

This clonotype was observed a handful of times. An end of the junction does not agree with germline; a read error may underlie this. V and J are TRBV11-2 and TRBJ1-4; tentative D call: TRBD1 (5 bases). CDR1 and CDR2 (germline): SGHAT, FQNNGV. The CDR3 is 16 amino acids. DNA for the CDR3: TGTGCCAGCAGCAAGACTCCAAGGGGAACAAATGAAAAACTATTTTTT. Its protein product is CASSKTPRGTNEKLFF. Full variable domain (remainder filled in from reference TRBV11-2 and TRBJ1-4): EAGVAQSPRYKIIEKRQSVAFWCNPISGHATLYWYQQILGQGPKLLIQFQNNGVVDDSQLPKDRFSAERLKGVDSTLKIQPAKLEDSAVYLCASSKTPRGTNEKLFFGSGTQLSVL.

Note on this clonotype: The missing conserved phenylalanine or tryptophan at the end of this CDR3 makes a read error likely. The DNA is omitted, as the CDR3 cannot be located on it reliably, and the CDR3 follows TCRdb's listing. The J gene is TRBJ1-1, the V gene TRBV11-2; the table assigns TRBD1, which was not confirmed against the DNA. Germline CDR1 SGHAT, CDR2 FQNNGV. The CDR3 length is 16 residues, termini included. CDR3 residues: CACSPSRGLVNTDAFI.

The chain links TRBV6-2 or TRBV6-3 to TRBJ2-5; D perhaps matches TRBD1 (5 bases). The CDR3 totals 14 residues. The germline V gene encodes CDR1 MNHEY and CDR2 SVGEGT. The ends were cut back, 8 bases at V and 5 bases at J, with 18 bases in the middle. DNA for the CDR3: TGTGCCAGCGGTTCACTGACAGTTATGGAGACCCAGTACTTC. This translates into CASGSLTVMETQYF.

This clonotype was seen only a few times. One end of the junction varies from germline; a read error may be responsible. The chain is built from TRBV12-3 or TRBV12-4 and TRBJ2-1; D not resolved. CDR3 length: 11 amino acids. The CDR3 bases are TGTGCCGGCAGTCCAGCTAATGAGCAGTTCTTC. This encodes CAGSPANEQFF.

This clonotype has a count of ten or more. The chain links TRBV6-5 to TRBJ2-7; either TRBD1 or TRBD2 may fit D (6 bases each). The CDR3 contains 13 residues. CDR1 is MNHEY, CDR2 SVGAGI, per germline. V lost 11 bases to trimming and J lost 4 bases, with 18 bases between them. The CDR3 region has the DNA TGTGCCGCCCACTCCGGGGGCGCGTACGAGCAGTACTTC. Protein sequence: CAAHSGGAYEQYF.

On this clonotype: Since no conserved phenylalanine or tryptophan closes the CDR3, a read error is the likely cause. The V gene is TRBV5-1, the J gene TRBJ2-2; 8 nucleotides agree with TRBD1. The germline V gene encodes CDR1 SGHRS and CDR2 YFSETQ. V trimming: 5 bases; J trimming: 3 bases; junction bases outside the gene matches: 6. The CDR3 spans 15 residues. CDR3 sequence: CASRQQGVDTGELFS. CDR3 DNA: TGCGCCAGCAGGCAACAGGGGGTGGACACCGGGGAGCTGTTTTCT.

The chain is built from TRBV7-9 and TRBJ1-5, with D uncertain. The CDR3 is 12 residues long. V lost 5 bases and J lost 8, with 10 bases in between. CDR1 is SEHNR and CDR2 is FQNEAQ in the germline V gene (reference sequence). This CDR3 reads CASSTHSEPQHF. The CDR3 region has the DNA TGTGCCAGCAGCACACATTCTGAGCCCCAGCATTTT.